This is a list of T cell receptor beta chains from one sample in a study of T cells in Graves' hyperthyroidism and ophthalmopathy. TCRdb reprocessed the multiplex PCR reads with MiXCR, giving one entry per CDR3 protein. The repertoire includes hundreds of thousands of distinct CDR3 sequences, approximately 14% of them detected once, and just under 8% sits in the top ten. The sample comprised blood. The receptors were sampled from a woman under 30 with Graves' hyperthyroidism. Each CDR3 is given with its conserved first and last residue. The D gene is left open where the match is weak. Some rows mark clone size as missing; the rest say once, few, many or name a class of expanded clone.

abundance	j_gene	d_gene	v_gene	CDR3nt	CDR3aa
many	TRBJ1-2	.	TRBV9	TGTGCCAGCAGCGTAAATTCCGGGACGGCCTATGGCTACACCTTC	CASSVNSGTAYGYTF
many	TRBJ1-5	.	TRBV7-9	TGTGCCAGCAGTGCGGGGGATTATAGCAATCAGCCCCAGCATTTT	CASSAGDYSNQPQHF
many	TRBJ1-4	.	TRBV30	TGTGCCTGGAGTGGGGATGAAAAACTGTTTTTT	CAWSGDEKLFF
.	TRBJ2-7	.	TRBV7-3	TGTGCCAGCAGTTTTCGCCCCTTGGGGGAGCAGTACTTC	CASSFRPLGEQYF
many	TRBJ2-7	.	TRBV7-3	TGTGCCAGCAGCCAAACCCTGCAACGGACACATTACTTC	CASSQTLQRTHYF
many	TRBJ1-1	.	TRBV11-3	TGTGCCAGCAGCTTAGATACCAGGGTGGCTTTCTTT	CASSLDTRVAFF
many	TRBJ2-7	TRBD2	TRBV2	TGTGCCAGCAGTGAAGAGGGACTAGTCTTTAACGAGCAGTACTTC	CASSEEGLVFNEQYF
.	TRBJ1-4	.	TRBV13	TGTGCCAGCAGCTTATTCAGGCCAACTAATGAAAAACTGGTTTTT	CASSLFRPTNEKLVF
.	TRBJ2-2	TRBD1	TRBV12-3/TRBV12-4	TGTGCCAGCAGTAACGACAGGGTTGGCACCGGGGAGCTGTTTTTT	CASSNDRVGTGELFF
many	TRBJ2-7	TRBD2	TRBV24-1	TGTGCCACCAGCGGGGGGGTGGCTGGTGGCGAGCAGTACTTC	CATSGGVAGGEQYF
few	TRBJ1-3	.	TRBV29-1	TGCAGCGTCGGACAGTCCTCTGGAAACACCATATATTTT	CSVGQSSGNTIYF
many	TRBJ2-7	TRBD2	TRBV11-3	TGTGCCAGCAGCTTAGCCCGGACTAGCGGAACCTTCTCCGCCTACGAGCAGTACTTC	CASSLARTSGTFSAYEQYF
many	TRBJ2-7	.	TRBV5-6	TGTGCCAGCAACCCTGGGACTGGCTCCTACGAGCAGTACTTC	CASNPGTGSYEQYF
.	TRBJ2-5	TRBD2	TRBV7-9	TGTGCCAGCAGCTTAGGAGCGGGAGGATGGGAGACCCAGTACTTC	CASSLGAGGWETQYF